The rows below give T cell receptor beta chains drawn from one sample of a study of T cells in Graves' hyperthyroidism and ophthalmopathy. TCRdb independently ran MiXCR on the multiplex PCR reads; one entry per CDR3 protein. Here the sample spans fewer than 450,000 distinct CDR3 sequences, about a sixth being singletons. Sequenced sample: blood. The receptors were gathered from a woman in her 30s with Graves' hyperthyroidism that later progressed to Graves' ophthalmopathy. Each CDR3 is given with its conserved first and last residue. D genes are given only for firm matches. Part of the rows lack a size; the others show once, few, many or a class for expanded clones.

D	J	size	V	DNA	CDR3
TRBD1	TRBJ1-1	many	TRBV20-1	TGCAGTGCTGGTAGGACAGGGAAGACTGAAGCTTTCTTT	CSAGRTGKTEAFF
TRBD2	TRBJ2-5	.	TRBV19	TGTGCCAGTAGTACCCGGACTAGCGGGAGACAAGAGACCCAGTACTTC	CASSTRTSGRQETQYF
.	TRBJ1-1	few	TRBV7-9	TGTGCCAGCAGTCCACAGGGTCGGCTAGTCACTGAAGCTTTCTTT	CASSPQGRLVTEAFF
TRBD2	TRBJ2-5	many	TRBV11-2	TGTGCCAGCAGCAACTTAGCGGGGGGCGAACAAGAGACCCAGTACTTC	CASSNLAGGEQETQYF
.	TRBJ2-1	many	TRBV7-9	TGTGCCAGCAGCTCTTCCTCCGGGACTCCACACAATGAGCAGTTCTTC	CASSSSSGTPHNEQFF
.	TRBJ2-1	.	TRBV2	TGTGCCAGCATCTCGGCTGACGATGAGCAGTTCTTC	CASISADDEQFF
.	TRBJ2-1	many	TRBV20-1	TGCAGTGGGCTCCAGGGGCAGAACTACAATGAGCAGTTCTTC	CSGLQGQNYNEQFF
.	TRBJ1-1	many	TRBV9	TGTGCCAGCAGCCAGGGGAATATGGGCCCTGAAGCTTTCTTT	CASSQGNMGPEAFF
TRBD2	TRBJ2-2	many	TRBV2	TGTGCCAGCAGTGAAGCGCGGTTAGTGACTAGCGACACCGGGGAGCTGTTTTTT	CASSEARLVTSDTGELFF
.	TRBJ1-1	many	TRBV2	TGTGCCAGCGTCCCAAGAAGGGACGCACGAAACACTGAAGCTTTCTTT	CASVPRRDARNTEAFF